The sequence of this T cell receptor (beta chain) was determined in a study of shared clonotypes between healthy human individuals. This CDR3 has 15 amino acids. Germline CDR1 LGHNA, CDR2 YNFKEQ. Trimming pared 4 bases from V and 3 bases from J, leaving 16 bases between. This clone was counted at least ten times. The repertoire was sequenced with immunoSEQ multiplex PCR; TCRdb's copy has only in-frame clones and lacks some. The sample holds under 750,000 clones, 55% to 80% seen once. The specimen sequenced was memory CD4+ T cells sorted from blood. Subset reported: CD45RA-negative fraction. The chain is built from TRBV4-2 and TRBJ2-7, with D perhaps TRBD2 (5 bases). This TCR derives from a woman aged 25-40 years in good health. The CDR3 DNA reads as TGTGCCAGCAGCCGCAGACCGGAGGCGGGCTACGAGCAGTACTTC. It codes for CASSRRPEAGYEQYF.